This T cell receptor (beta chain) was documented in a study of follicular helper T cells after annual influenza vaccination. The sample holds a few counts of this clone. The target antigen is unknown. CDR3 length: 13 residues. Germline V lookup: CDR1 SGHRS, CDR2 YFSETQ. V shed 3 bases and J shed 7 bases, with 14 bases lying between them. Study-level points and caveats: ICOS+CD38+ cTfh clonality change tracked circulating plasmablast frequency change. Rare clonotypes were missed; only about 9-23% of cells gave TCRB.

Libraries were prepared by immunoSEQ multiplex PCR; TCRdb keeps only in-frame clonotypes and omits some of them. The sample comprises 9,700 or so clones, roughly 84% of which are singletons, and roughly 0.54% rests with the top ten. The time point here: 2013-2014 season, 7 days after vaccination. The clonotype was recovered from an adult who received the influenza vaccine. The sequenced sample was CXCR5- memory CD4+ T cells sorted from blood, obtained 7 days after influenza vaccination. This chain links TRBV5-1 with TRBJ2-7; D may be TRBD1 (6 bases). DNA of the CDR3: TGCGCCAGCAGCTCGGACAGCCGAAAGGAGCAGTACTTC. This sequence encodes CASSSDSRKEQYF.